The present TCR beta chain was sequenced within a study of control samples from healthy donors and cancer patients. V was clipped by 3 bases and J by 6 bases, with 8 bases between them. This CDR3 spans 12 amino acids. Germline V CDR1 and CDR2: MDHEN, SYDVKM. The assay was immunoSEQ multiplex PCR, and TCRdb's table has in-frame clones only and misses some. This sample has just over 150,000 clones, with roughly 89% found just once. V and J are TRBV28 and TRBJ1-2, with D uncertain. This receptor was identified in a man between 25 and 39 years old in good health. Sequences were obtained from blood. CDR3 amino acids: CASSFESDGYTF. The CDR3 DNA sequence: TGTGCCAGCAGTTTTGAATCGGATGGCTACACCTTC.